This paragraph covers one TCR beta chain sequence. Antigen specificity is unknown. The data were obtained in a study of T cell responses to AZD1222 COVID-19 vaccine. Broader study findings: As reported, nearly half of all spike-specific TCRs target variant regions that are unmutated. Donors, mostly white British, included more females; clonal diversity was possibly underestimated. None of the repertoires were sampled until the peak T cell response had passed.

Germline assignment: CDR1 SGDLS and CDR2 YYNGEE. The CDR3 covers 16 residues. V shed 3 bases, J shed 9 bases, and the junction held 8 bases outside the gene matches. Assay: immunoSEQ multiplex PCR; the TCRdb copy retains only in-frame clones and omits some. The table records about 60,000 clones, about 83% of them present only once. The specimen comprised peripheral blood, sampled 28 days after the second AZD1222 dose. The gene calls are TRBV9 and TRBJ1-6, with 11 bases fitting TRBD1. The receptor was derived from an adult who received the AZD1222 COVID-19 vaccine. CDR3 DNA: TGTGCCAGCAGCGAGCAGGGACAGGGGGTTGGTTCACCCCTCCACTTT. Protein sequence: CASSEQGQGVGSPLHF.